This entry describes one T cell receptor beta chain. RNA in amounts of roughly 0.45 to 1 ug was reverse transcribed with random hexamers. One entry per CDR3 protein results from TCRdb running MiXCR on the immunoSEQ multiplex PCR reads. The sample shows 170,000 or so distinct CDR3 sequences, around 96% of them seen only once. This sample was taken from a study of CD8 T cells in Susac syndrome. The sequenced sample was CD4+ T cells from PBMCs. The TCR sequence derives from a human donor with Susac syndrome.

The CDR3 is CATSDSSGAEQFF. In DNA, the CDR3 is TGTGCCACCAGTGACTCTTCAGGGGCTGAGCAGTTCTTC. The chain links TRBV24-1 to TRBJ2-1; a weak D match, TRBD1 (6 bases). V lost 4 bases to trimming and J lost 9 bases, with 12 bases between them. The CDR3 extends over 13 amino acids. CDR1 KGHDR and CDR2 SFDVKD come from the germline V gene.